The 8 T cell receptor beta chains below come from one sample, sequenced in a study of PD-1 blockade in classical Hodgkin lymphoma. Time point described: cycle 4 day 1 (C4D1), after more than 5 weeks of nivolumab. All the patients suffered relapse after autologous stem cell transplantation, and brentuximab vedotin exposure differed. Purification of CD4+ T cells from thawed PBMCs was performed via magnetic negative selection. Some clones are missing from TCRdb's copy, which holds only in-frame ones; the method was immunoSEQ multiplex PCR. The sample includes more than 20,000 clones, 72% of them seen just once. The sample in question was CD4+ T cells from blood, obtained before the fourth cycle of nivolumab. The receptors stem from a human donor with classical Hodgkin lymphoma.

This sequence joins TRBV5-4 and TRBJ2-3; 10 nucleotides match TRBD1. The germline V gene has CDR1 SGHNT and CDR2 YYREEE (reference sequence). V trimming: 4 bases; J trimming: 4 bases; junction bases outside the gene matches: 12. The CDR3 is made up of 17 amino acids. The CDR3 DNA is TGTGCCAGCAGCCCGAGGCCTCGACAGGGGGCCCCAGATACGCAGTATTTT. Translating gives CASSPRPRQGAPDTQYF.

This clone was detected only a few times. The chain employs TRBV5-4 and TRBJ2-7, with TRBD1 as a possible D gene (6 bases). The V gene lost 0 bases and the J gene lost 0 bases, with 10 bases spanning the gap. The CDR3 spans 15 residues. In germline, CDR1 is SGHNT, CDR2 YYREEE (reference sequence). The CDR3 DNA follows: TGTGCCAGCAGCTTGGCAGGGGTTCCCTCCTACGAGCAGTACTTC. It is translated as CASSLAGVPSYEQYF.

This clone was counted only a few times. V and J are TRBV27 and TRBJ1-5, with TRBD1 as a possible D gene (6 bases). The CDR3 loop spans 15 amino acids. Germline CDR1 MNHEY, CDR2 SMNVEV (reference sequence). Between the trimmed V and J ends, which lost 2 bases and 7 bases, there was a span of 15 bases. Here the CDR3 DNA reads TGTGCCAGCAGTTTAAGAACAGGGTCGGGGCAGCCCCAGCATTTT. Encoded protein: CASSLRTGSGQPQHF.

This rearrangement joins TRBV7-2 to TRBJ2-5; D gene unclear. Between the trimmed V and J ends, which lost 5 bases and 5 bases, there was a span of 9 bases. The V gene's germline CDR1 is SGHTA and CDR2 FQGNSA. CDR3 length: 12 residues. The CDR3 sequence: CASSLLGETQYF. Written as DNA, the CDR3 is TGTGCCAGCAGCCTCCTAGGGGAGACCCAGTACTTC.

This clone was seen a few times. This chain uses TRBV28 with TRBJ1-5; 7 bases map to TRBD1. Germline CDR1 MDHEN, CDR2 SYDVKM. CDR3 size: 13 residues. Trimming cost V 6 bases and J 9 bases; bases outside gene matches: 8. CDR3: CASRPTGERPQHF. CDR3 DNA sequence: TGTGCCAGCAGACCTACAGGGGAACGGCCCCAGCATTTT.

The J gene is TRBJ1-1, the V gene TRBV7-9; 7 bases agree with TRBD1. Germline V gene sequence: CDR1 SEHNR, CDR2 FQNEAQ (reference sequence). Trimming took 3 bases from V and 0 from J; bases not matched to a gene: 1. The CDR3 loop spans 14 amino acids. Written as DNA, the CDR3 is TGTGCCAGCAGCTTGGGACAGATGAACACTGAAGCTTTCTTT. It encodes CASSLGQMNTEAFF.

Here the CDR3 reads CASSYSGGAADTQYF. DNA of the CDR3: TGTGCCAGCAGCTATAGCGGGGGCGCGGCAGATACGCAGTATTTT. The chain uses TRBV7-9 and TRBJ2-3; TRBD2 matches 9 bases. Looked up from germline, CDR1 is SEHNR and CDR2 is FQNEAQ (reference sequence). V was pared by 4 bases and J by 4 bases, with 6 bases of the junction left unmatched. The CDR3 length is 15 residues.

The rearrangement uses TRBV4-1 and TRBJ2-5; 7 bases match TRBD1. The end of the DNA fits TRBJ2-7 better, so the J call may be wrong. CDR3 length: 18 amino acids. CDR1 and CDR2 from the germline V gene are MGHRA and YSYEKL. CDR3 sequence: CASSQEARYRGQLYEQYF. CDR3 nucleotides: TGCGCCAGCAGCCAAGAAGCTCGTTACAGGGGCCAGCTCTACGAGCAGTACTTC.